This is a list of T cell receptor beta chains from one sample in a study of cytomegalovirus exposure and HLA in healthy donors. Assay: immunoSEQ multiplex PCR; the TCRdb copy retains only in-frame clones and omits some. The data show 260,000 or so clones, around nine tenths seen once. Sequencing was done on a sample of PBMCs. These receptors were obtained from a woman aged 18 to 35 in good health and CMV-seronegative. CDR3s include the opening cysteine and the closing phenylalanine or tryptophan. Each record gives: CDR3 DNA, CDR3 protein, D gene, clone size, V gene, J gene. The D gene is left open where the match is weak. Clone sizes are given selectively: once, few, many, or a class where the clone is expanded.

cdr3_nt: TGTGCCAGCAGACAGTTAGCGGGGTACGAGCAGTACTTC
cdr3_aa: CASRQLAGYEQYF
d_call: TRBD2
clone_size: NA
v_call: TRBV28
j_call: TRBJ2-7

cdr3_nt: TGTGCCAGTAGAGTCGGACAGTCAGGGAGCAATCAGCCCCAGCATTTT
cdr3_aa: CASRVGQSGSNQPQHF
d_call: NA
clone_size: NA
v_call: TRBV19
j_call: TRBJ1-5

cdr3_nt: TGTGCCAGCAGCTTAACTACAGGGGGCTCCCACTACGAGCAGTACTTC
cdr3_aa: CASSLTTGGSHYEQYF
d_call: TRBD1
clone_size: NA
v_call: TRBV11-2
j_call: TRBJ2-7

cdr3_nt: TGCGCCAGCAGCTTGGTGGGCCCCCCTAGCGGGCGCTCCTACAATGAGCAGTTCTTC
cdr3_aa: CASSLVGPPSGRSYNEQFF
d_call: TRBD2
clone_size: NA
v_call: TRBV5-1
j_call: TRBJ2-1

cdr3_nt: TGTGCCAGTGGAGTCACCGGGACTAGCAACTACGAGCAGTACTTC
cdr3_aa: CASGVTGTSNYEQYF
d_call: TRBD2
clone_size: NA
v_call: TRBV6-5
j_call: TRBJ2-7

cdr3_nt: TGTGCCAGCAGCCGAGAAAAGACAGGGAAACGATTCGCCATATATTTT
cdr3_aa: CASSREKTGKRFAIYF
d_call: TRBD1
clone_size: NA
v_call: TRBV5-6
j_call: TRBJ1-3

cdr3_nt: TGTGCCATCCCCGGCCCAGCGGGGGGGATTGGGCAGTACTTC
cdr3_aa: CAIPGPAGGIGQYF
d_call: TRBD2
clone_size: once
v_call: TRBV28
j_call: TRBJ2-7

cdr3_nt: TGTGCCAGTAGGATTTCAGGGGAACCCTACAATGAGCAGTTCTTC
cdr3_aa: CASRISGEPYNEQFF
d_call: NA
clone_size: NA
v_call: TRBV19
j_call: TRBJ2-1

cdr3_nt: TGTGCCAGCAGCTCCGACAGGATCTATGGCTACACCTTC
cdr3_aa: CASSSDRIYGYTF
d_call: NA
clone_size: few
v_call: TRBV28
j_call: TRBJ1-2

cdr3_nt: TGTGCCAGCAGCCAACAAAGGACAGGGACGGATGAGCAGTTCTTC
cdr3_aa: CASSQQRTGTDEQFF
d_call: TRBD1
clone_size: NA
v_call: TRBV6-1
j_call: TRBJ2-1

cdr3_nt: TGTGCCTGGAGCCCTGACTGGCCCGAGCAGTACTTC
cdr3_aa: CAWSPDWPEQYF
d_call: NA
clone_size: NA
v_call: TRBV30
j_call: TRBJ2-7

cdr3_nt: TGTGCCAGCGTAACAGGGGGCAGTGAAAAACTGTTTTTT
cdr3_aa: CASVTGGSEKLFF
d_call: TRBD1
clone_size: NA
v_call: TRBV28
j_call: TRBJ1-4

cdr3_nt: TGTGCCAGCAGCCCCAGCGGTACCGGGGAGCTGTTTTTT
cdr3_aa: CASSPSGTGELFF
d_call: NA
clone_size: NA
v_call: TRBV7-9
j_call: TRBJ2-2

cdr3_nt: TGTGCCACCAGCAGGACAGCAAACACTGAAGCTTTCTTT
cdr3_aa: CATSRTANTEAFF
d_call: NA
clone_size: NA
v_call: TRBV15
j_call: TRBJ1-1

cdr3_nt: TGTGCCAGCAGTGAAGGGGCTAGCGGGTACAATGAGCAGTTCTTC
cdr3_aa: CASSEGASGYNEQFF
d_call: TRBD2
clone_size: NA
v_call: TRBV6-1
j_call: TRBJ2-1

cdr3_nt: TGCGCCAGCAGCTCCGGACTAGCGGCCCAAGAGACCCAGTACTTC
cdr3_aa: CASSSGLAAQETQYF
d_call: TRBD2
clone_size: NA
v_call: TRBV5-1
j_call: TRBJ2-5

cdr3_nt: TGTGCCAGCAGTTTGGGACAGGGTGGCGTAGCTTTCTTT
cdr3_aa: CASSLGQGGVAFF
d_call: TRBD1
clone_size: NA
v_call: TRBV28
j_call: TRBJ1-1

cdr3_nt: TGTGCCAGCAGTGAGGTATGGGTCGGAGCTAACTATGGCTACACCTTC
cdr3_aa: CASSEVWVGANYGYTF
d_call: NA
clone_size: NA
v_call: TRBV6-1
j_call: TRBJ1-2

cdr3_nt: TGCGCCAGCAGCTTCCGGACTAGCGCCTACAATGAGCAGTTCTTC
cdr3_aa: CASSFRTSAYNEQFF
d_call: TRBD2
clone_size: NA
v_call: TRBV5-1
j_call: TRBJ2-1

cdr3_nt: TGTGCCAGCAGCCCCCTCTCAGGAACTAACTATGGCTACACCTTC
cdr3_aa: CASSPLSGTNYGYTF
d_call: NA
clone_size: once
v_call: TRBV7-9
j_call: TRBJ1-2

cdr3_nt: TGCGCCAGCAGCTTGGAGGGAAGGGGTCAGCCCCAGCATTTT
cdr3_aa: CASSLEGRGQPQHF
d_call: NA
clone_size: NA
v_call: TRBV5-1
j_call: TRBJ1-5

cdr3_nt: TGTGCCAGCAGCGAGGCCCTATTCTATGGCTACACCTTC
cdr3_aa: CASSEALFYGYTF
d_call: NA
clone_size: NA
v_call: TRBV14
j_call: TRBJ1-2

cdr3_nt: TGTGCCAGCAGACGGATACCCGGGACAGGGCCCAATGAGCAGTTCTTC
cdr3_aa: CASRRIPGTGPNEQFF
d_call: TRBD1
clone_size: NA
v_call: TRBV27
j_call: TRBJ2-1

cdr3_nt: TGTGCCAGCAGTTCGACAGGGGTCCCCAACCGAGAGTACTTC
cdr3_aa: CASSSTGVPNREYF
d_call: TRBD1
clone_size: NA
v_call: TRBV6-1
j_call: TRBJ2-7

cdr3_nt: TGTGCCAGCACGGCCTCTACAGGGGGGGACACTGAAGCTTTCTTT
cdr3_aa: CASTASTGGDTEAFF
d_call: TRBD1
clone_size: NA
v_call: TRBV6-5
j_call: TRBJ1-1

cdr3_nt: TGTGCCAGCAGTTATGCTGGCGGATTCGGAGAGACCCAGTACTTC
cdr3_aa: CASSYAGGFGETQYF
d_call: NA
clone_size: NA
v_call: TRBV6-5
j_call: TRBJ2-5

cdr3_nt: TGTGCCAGCAGCCCGGGACAGGGGATGTGGCAGCCCCAGCATTTT
cdr3_aa: CASSPGQGMWQPQHF
d_call: TRBD1
clone_size: NA
v_call: TRBV7-2
j_call: TRBJ1-5

cdr3_nt: TGTGCCAGCTCTATGAATAGCGGGAGCACAGATACGCAGTATTTT
cdr3_aa: CASSMNSGSTDTQYF
d_call: TRBD2
clone_size: NA
v_call: TRBV28
j_call: TRBJ2-3

cdr3_nt: TGTGCCAGCAGCCCAACCTCGACAGGCGGCTATGGCTACACCTTC
cdr3_aa: CASSPTSTGGYGYTF
d_call: NA
clone_size: NA
v_call: TRBV28
j_call: TRBJ1-2

cdr3_nt: TGTGCCAGCGGAGAGAATCAGCCCCAGCATTTT
cdr3_aa: CASGENQPQHF
d_call: NA
clone_size: once
v_call: TRBV7-6
j_call: TRBJ1-5

cdr3_nt: TGTGCCAGCAGAGGGGGCGATGGCTACACCTTC
cdr3_aa: CASRGGDGYTF
d_call: TRBD1
clone_size: NA
v_call: TRBV2
j_call: TRBJ1-2

cdr3_nt: TGTGCCAGCAGTTCGGGAGCCCTCCCTTCCAATGAGCAGTTCTTC
cdr3_aa: CASSSGALPSNEQFF
d_call: NA
clone_size: few
v_call: TRBV6-5
j_call: TRBJ2-1

cdr3_nt: TGTGCCAGCAGTTACTCAGGCGGGAGTTCCTACGAGCAGTACTTC
cdr3_aa: CASSYSGGSSYEQYF
d_call: TRBD2
clone_size: NA
v_call: TRBV6-5
j_call: TRBJ2-7

cdr3_nt: TGTGCCTGGGGCGGGCGGGGGTATAATTCACCCCTCCACTTT
cdr3_aa: CAWGGRGYNSPLHF
d_call: NA
clone_size: NA
v_call: TRBV5-4
j_call: TRBJ1-6

cdr3_nt: TGCAGCGTTGGCCTGGGTGGGGGCCAGCCCCAGCATTTT
cdr3_aa: CSVGLGGGQPQHF
d_call: NA
clone_size: NA
v_call: TRBV29-1
j_call: TRBJ1-5

cdr3_nt: TGTGCCAGCGGGCCCAACTATGGCTACACCTTC
cdr3_aa: CASGPNYGYTF
d_call: NA
clone_size: once
v_call: TRBV28
j_call: TRBJ1-2

cdr3_nt: TGTGCCAGTAGTATAGATGCGGCGGGGAATGAAAAACTGTTTTTT
cdr3_aa: CASSIDAAGNEKLFF
d_call: NA
clone_size: few
v_call: TRBV19
j_call: TRBJ1-4

cdr3_nt: TGTGCCAGCAGCGTAGGGACTAGCGCGAACACCGGGGAGCTGTTTTTT
cdr3_aa: CASSVGTSANTGELFF
d_call: TRBD2
clone_size: NA
v_call: TRBV9
j_call: TRBJ2-2

cdr3_nt: TGTGCCAGCGTTTTCGATAGCTCCTACAATGAGCAGTTCTTC
cdr3_aa: CASVFDSSYNEQFF
d_call: NA
clone_size: NA
v_call: TRBV2
j_call: TRBJ2-1

cdr3_nt: TGCGCCAGCAGCCAAGATCCCCCCGACAGCGGGAGAAAAAACATTCAGTACTTC
cdr3_aa: CASSQDPPDSGRKNIQYF
d_call: TRBD2
clone_size: NA
v_call: TRBV4-3
j_call: TRBJ2-4

cdr3_nt: TGTGCCAGCAGCCGACAGGGGATGGACGAGCAGTACTTC
cdr3_aa: CASSRQGMDEQYF
d_call: TRBD1
clone_size: NA
v_call: TRBV28
j_call: TRBJ2-7

cdr3_nt: TGTGCCAGTAGTGCAGAACTAGCGGGAGGATCCTACAATGAGCAGTTCTTC
cdr3_aa: CASSAELAGGSYNEQFF
d_call: TRBD2
clone_size: NA
v_call: TRBV19
j_call: TRBJ2-1

cdr3_nt: TGTGCCAGCAGCTGGGACTTAACGGGCGGACGCGGTGAGCAGTTCTTC
cdr3_aa: CASSWDLTGGRGEQFF
d_call: NA
clone_size: once
v_call: TRBV5-4
j_call: TRBJ2-1

cdr3_nt: TGTGCCAGCAGTTCCGGACGAGCGGTCCCGGTGGAAGCTTTCTTT
cdr3_aa: CASSSGRAVPVEAFF
d_call: NA
clone_size: NA
v_call: TRBV6-5
j_call: TRBJ1-1

cdr3_nt: TGTGCCAGCAGCTCGACCGGGACATTCTCCTACGAGCAGTACTTC
cdr3_aa: CASSSTGTFSYEQYF
d_call: NA
clone_size: few
v_call: TRBV7-2
j_call: TRBJ2-7

cdr3_nt: TGTGCCAGCAGTGATAGGAGCGGGAGGGGGGAGACCCAGTACTTC
cdr3_aa: CASSDRSGRGETQYF
d_call: TRBD2
clone_size: NA
v_call: TRBV2
j_call: TRBJ2-5

cdr3_nt: TGCAGCGTTGCCCCTAGCGGGAGCTCCTACGAGCAGTACTTC
cdr3_aa: CSVAPSGSSYEQYF
d_call: TRBD2
clone_size: NA
v_call: TRBV29-1
j_call: TRBJ2-7

cdr3_nt: TGTGCCAGCAGTAAGGAGTTTAGTGCCGGGGAGCTGTTTTTT
cdr3_aa: CASSKEFSAGELFF
d_call: NA
clone_size: few
v_call: TRBV11-3
j_call: TRBJ2-2

cdr3_nt: TGCGCCAGCAGGACAGCCACCTACGAGCAGTACTTC
cdr3_aa: CASRTATYEQYF
d_call: NA
clone_size: NA
v_call: TRBV10-2
j_call: TRBJ2-7

cdr3_nt: TGTGCCAGCAGCTTTACAGCTGGTGGCTACACCTTC
cdr3_aa: CASSFTAGGYTF
d_call: NA
clone_size: NA
v_call: TRBV5-6
j_call: TRBJ1-2

cdr3_nt: TGTGCCAGCAGTACCGACAGATATAGCAATCAGCCCCAGCATTTT
cdr3_aa: CASSTDRYSNQPQHF
d_call: NA
clone_size: once
v_call: TRBV6-5
j_call: TRBJ1-5

cdr3_nt: TGTGCCAGCAGTTCCAATCAGTGGACTGGTACCTCCGAGCAGTACTTC
cdr3_aa: CASSSNQWTGTSEQYF
d_call: NA
clone_size: NA
v_call: TRBV6-5
j_call: TRBJ2-7

cdr3_nt: TGTGCCAGCAGTGATTGGCGGGGCACCGGGGAGCTGTTTTTT
cdr3_aa: CASSDWRGTGELFF
d_call: NA
clone_size: NA
v_call: TRBV6-4
j_call: TRBJ2-2

cdr3_nt: TGTGCCAGCAGCTTAATGGGATCCCGGACTTCATACGAGCAGTACTTC
cdr3_aa: CASSLMGSRTSYEQYF
d_call: NA
clone_size: NA
v_call: TRBV7-3
j_call: TRBJ2-7

cdr3_nt: TGTGCCAGCAGCAAAGCTCCAAGAATGGTCGGCACCGGGGAGCTGTTTTTT
cdr3_aa: CASSKAPRMVGTGELFF
d_call: NA
clone_size: NA
v_call: TRBV21-1
j_call: TRBJ2-2

cdr3_nt: TGTGCCAGCAGTCCGACTAGCTACAATGAGCAGTTCTTC
cdr3_aa: CASSPTSYNEQFF
d_call: NA
clone_size: many
v_call: TRBV6-4
j_call: TRBJ2-1

cdr3_nt: TGCGCCAGCAGCGCATACTCATCCTCAGGAAACACCATATATTTT
cdr3_aa: CASSAYSSSGNTIYF
d_call: NA
clone_size: NA
v_call: TRBV5-1
j_call: TRBJ1-3